This note documents a single TCR beta chain sequence. These data belong to a study of early T cells in non-severe SARS-CoV-2 infection. Study-level background: Sequenced material consisted of bulk RNA (from unsorted whole blood), and chains were unpaired.

TCRdb called the 5' RACE reads again in MiXCR, with one record for every CDR3 protein. The sample shows over 35,000 distinct CDR3 sequences, around 6.3% of them seen only once. The CDR3 loop spans 12 amino acids. V lost 8 bases, J lost 6 bases, and 14 bases lay in between. Germline CDR1 reads DFQATT; CDR2 reads SNEGSKA (reference sequence). The chain links TRBV20-1 to TRBJ2-1; D perhaps matches TRBD2 (5 bases). This sequence originates from an adult who was a healthcare worker with PCR-confirmed SARS-CoV-2 infection or an uninfected control (not recorded which). Sequencing was performed on whole blood, taken at baseline. Written as DNA, the CDR3 is TGCAGTCCCTCCCCGGACTCCAATGAGCAGTTCTTC. Protein: CSPSPDSNEQFF.